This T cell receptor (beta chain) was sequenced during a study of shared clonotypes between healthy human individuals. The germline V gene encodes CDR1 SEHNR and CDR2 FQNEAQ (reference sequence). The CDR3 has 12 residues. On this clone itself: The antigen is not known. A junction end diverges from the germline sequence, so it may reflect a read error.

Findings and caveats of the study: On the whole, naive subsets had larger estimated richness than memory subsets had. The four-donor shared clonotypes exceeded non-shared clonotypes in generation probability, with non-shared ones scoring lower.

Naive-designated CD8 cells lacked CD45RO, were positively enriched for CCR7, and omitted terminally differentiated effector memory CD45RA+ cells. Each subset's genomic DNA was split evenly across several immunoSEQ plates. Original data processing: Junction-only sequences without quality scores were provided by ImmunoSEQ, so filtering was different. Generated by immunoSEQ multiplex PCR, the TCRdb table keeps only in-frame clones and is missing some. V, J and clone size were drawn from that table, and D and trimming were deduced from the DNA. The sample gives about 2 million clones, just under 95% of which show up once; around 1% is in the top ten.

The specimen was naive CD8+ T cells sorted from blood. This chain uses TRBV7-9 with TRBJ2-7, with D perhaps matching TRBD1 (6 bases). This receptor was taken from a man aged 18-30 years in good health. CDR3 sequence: CASSHQGLSPDF. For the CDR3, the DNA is TGTGCCAGCAGCCATCAGGGGCTGAGTCCGGACTTC.